Each of the 8 T cell receptor beta chains below was sequenced from the same sample in a study of beta chain features in type 1 diabetes. The entirety of the isolated RNA underwent reverse transcription, so expressed TCRB transcripts were sequenced. Using immunoSEQ multiplex PCR, the repertoire was profiled, and TCRdb retains in-frame clones only, with some absent. This sample carries 350,000 to 400,000 clones, roughly 16% of them seen once, and the ten largest clones take around 0.02%. The specimen was naive CD4+ T cells from blood. These receptors were collected from a young woman in good health.

In the case of this clone: Other DNA sequences in this specimen translate into the identical CDR3. The rearrangement links TRBV6-5 to TRBJ1-1; 9 nucleotides agree with TRBD1. CDR3 size: 14 residues. The ends lost 6 bases at V and 0 bases at J; junction bases unmatched: 2. CDR1 MNHEY and CDR2 SVGAGI come from the germline V gene. The CDR3 sequence: CASSRDRVNTEAFF. The CDR3 coding sequence is TGTGCCAGCAGCCGGGACAGGGTGAACACTGAAGCTTTCTTT.

The CDR3 loop is CASLGEINYGYTF. Here the CDR3 DNA reads TGCGCCAGCCTCGGGGAAATTAACTATGGCTACACCTTC. The chain has TRBV10-2 and TRBJ1-2; no firm D call. CDR1 WSHSY and CDR2 SAAADI come from the germline V gene. The CDR3 has 13 amino acids. Trimming cost V 8 bases and J 1 base, with 11 bases left between them.

The J gene is TRBJ1-5, the V gene TRBV6-1; 8 nucleotides match TRBD1. The ends lost 8 bases at V and 4 bases at J; junction bases unmatched: 4. The CDR3 runs to 13 residues. Germline loops: CDR1 MNHNS, CDR2 SASEGT. CDR3 DNA sequence: TGTGCCAGCCGGGACAGGCATAATCAGCCCCAGCATTTT. This gives the protein CASRDRHNQPQHF.

The V and J genes are TRBV2 and TRBJ2-1; D possibly corresponds to TRBD1 (6 bases). Deletions cut 10 bases from V and 8 bases from J, with 18 bases between. The germline CDR1 and CDR2 sequences are SNHLY and FYNNEI. This CDR3 has 13 residues. DNA of the CDR3: TGTGCCAAACAGGGTCCCTTTCGGGATGAGCAGTTCTTC. Amino acids: CAKQGPFRDEQFF.

This clone was counted a few times. The J gene is TRBJ2-7, the V gene TRBV7-2; no definite D call. V was trimmed by 1 base and J by 1 base, leaving 5 bases between them. The CDR3 is 13 residues long. In germline, CDR1 is SGHTA, CDR2 FQGNSA. CDR3 amino acids: CASSLVSSYEQYF. In DNA form, the CDR3 reads TGTGCCAGCAGCTTAGTATCGTCCTACGAGCAGTACTTC.

The chain employs TRBV9 and TRBJ1-1; D is perhaps TRBD1 (6 bases). Trimming removed 2 bases at V and 1 base at J, with 9 bases between. The CDR3 spans 14 residues. CDR1 and CDR2 from the germline V gene are SGDLS and YYNGEE. The CDR3 nucleotides read TGTGCCAGCAGCGTCCAGACAGGGAACACTGAAGCTTTCTTT. This codes for CASSVQTGNTEAFF.

V usage is TRBV7-9 and J usage is TRBJ2-1, with TRBD2 matching 9 bases. The length of the CDR3 is 15 residues. From germline, CDR1 is SEHNR and CDR2 FQNEAQ (reference sequence). CDR3 residues: CGGEREAISYNEQFF. DNA for the CDR3: TGTGGGGGTGAGCGGGAGGCCATCTCCTACAATGAGCAGTTCTTC. Based on the CDR3 plus reference TRBV7-9 and TRBJ2-1, the full variable domain is DTGVSQNPRHKITKRGQNVTFRCDPISEHNRLYWYRQTLGQGPEFLTYFQNEAQLEKSRLLSDRFSAERPKGSFSTLEIQRTEQGDSAMYLCGGEREAISYNEQFFGPGTRLTVL.

The chain recombines TRBV4-2 with TRBJ2-7, with D possibly matching TRBD2 (6 bases). Germline V gives CDR1 LGHNA, CDR2 YNFKEQ. Trimming took 3 bases from V and 3 from J, leaving 21 bases between them. The CDR3 totals 17 residues. CDR3 sequence: CASSQTGLSDEHYEQYF. The CDR3 DNA follows: TGTGCCAGCAGCCAGACGGGACTCTCCGACGAGCACTACGAGCAGTACTTC.